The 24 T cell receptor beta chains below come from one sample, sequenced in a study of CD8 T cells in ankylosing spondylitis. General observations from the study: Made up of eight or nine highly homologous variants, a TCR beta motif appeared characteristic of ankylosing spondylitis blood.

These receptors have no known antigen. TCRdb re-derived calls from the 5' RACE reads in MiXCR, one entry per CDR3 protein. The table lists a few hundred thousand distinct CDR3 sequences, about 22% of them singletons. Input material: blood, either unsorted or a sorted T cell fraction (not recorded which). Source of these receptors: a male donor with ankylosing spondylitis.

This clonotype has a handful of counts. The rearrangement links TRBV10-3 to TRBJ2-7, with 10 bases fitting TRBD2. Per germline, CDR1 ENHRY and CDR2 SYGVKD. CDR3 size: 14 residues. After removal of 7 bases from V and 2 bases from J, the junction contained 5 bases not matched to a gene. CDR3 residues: CAIKGTSEAYEQYF. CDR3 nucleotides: TGTGCCATCAAAGGGACTAGCGAGGCCTACGAGCAGTACTTC.

The CDR3 DNA follows: TGTGCCAGCAGCGTACAGGGGGCGGGAAATGAGCAGTTCTTC. Protein: CASSVQGAGNEQFF. The rearrangement joins TRBV9 to TRBJ2-1; 8 bases align to TRBD1. This CDR3 region has 14 residues. CDR1 SGDLS and CDR2 YYNGEE come from the germline V gene. V lost 1 base to trimming and J lost 7 bases; unmatched junction nucleotides: 4.

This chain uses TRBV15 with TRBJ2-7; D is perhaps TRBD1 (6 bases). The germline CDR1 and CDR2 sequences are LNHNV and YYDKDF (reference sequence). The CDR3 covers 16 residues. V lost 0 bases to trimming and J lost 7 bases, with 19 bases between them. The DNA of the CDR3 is TGTGCCACCAGCAGAGACCCCCTGGGTGGGGGCGGGGAGCAGTACTTC. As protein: CATSRDPLGGGGEQYF.

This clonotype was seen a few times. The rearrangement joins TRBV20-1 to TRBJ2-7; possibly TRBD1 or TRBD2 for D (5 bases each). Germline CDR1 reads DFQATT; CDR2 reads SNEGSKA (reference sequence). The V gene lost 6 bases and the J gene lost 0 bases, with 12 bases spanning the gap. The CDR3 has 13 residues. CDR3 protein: CSAPGRPSYEQYF. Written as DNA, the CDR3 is TGCAGTGCCCCGGGACGGCCCTCCTACGAGCAGTACTTC.

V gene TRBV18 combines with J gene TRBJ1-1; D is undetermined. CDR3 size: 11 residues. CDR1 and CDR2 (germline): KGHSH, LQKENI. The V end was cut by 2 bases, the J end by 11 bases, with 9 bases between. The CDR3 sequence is CASSPAAYAFF. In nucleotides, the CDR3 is TGTGCCAGCTCACCAGCCGCCTACGCTTTCTTT.

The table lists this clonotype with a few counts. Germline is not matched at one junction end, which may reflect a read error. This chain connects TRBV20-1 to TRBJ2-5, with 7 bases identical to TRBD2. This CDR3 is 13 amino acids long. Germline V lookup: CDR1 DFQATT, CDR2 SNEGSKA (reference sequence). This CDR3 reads CLLAAGDGETQYF. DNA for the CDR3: TGTCTCCTAGCTGCGGGAGATGGAGAGACCCAGTACTTC.

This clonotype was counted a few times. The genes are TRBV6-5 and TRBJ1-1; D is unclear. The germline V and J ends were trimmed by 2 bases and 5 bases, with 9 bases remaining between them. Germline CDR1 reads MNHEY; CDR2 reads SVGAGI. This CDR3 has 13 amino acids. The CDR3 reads CASSYKRGTEAFF. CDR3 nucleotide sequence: TGTGCCAGCAGTTACAAGCGCGGGACTGAAGCTTTCTTT.

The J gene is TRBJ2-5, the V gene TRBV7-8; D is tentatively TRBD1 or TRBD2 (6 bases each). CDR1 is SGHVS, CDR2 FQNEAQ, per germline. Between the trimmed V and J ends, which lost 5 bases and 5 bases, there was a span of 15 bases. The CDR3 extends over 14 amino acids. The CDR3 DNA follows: TGTGCCAGCAGCGCCCGACAGGAGGGGGAGACCCAGTACTTC. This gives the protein CASSARQEGETQYF.

The CDR3 nucleotides are TGCAGTGCTAGTATGGTTAACACTGAAGCTTTCTTT. Translating gives CSASMVNTEAFF. The chain carries TRBV20-1 and TRBJ1-1; D is uncertain. V dropped 3 bases and J dropped 2 bases, with 7 bases sitting between them. CDR1 and CDR2 (germline): DFQATT, SNEGSKA (reference sequence). CDR3 length: 12 residues.

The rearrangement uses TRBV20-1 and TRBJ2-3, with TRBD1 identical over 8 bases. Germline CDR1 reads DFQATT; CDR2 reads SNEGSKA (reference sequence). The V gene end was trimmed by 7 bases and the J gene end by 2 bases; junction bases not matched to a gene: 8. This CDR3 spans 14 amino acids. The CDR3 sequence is CSVRDRIFTDTQYF. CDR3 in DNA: TGCAGTGTTAGGGACAGGATCTTCACAGATACGCAGTATTTT.

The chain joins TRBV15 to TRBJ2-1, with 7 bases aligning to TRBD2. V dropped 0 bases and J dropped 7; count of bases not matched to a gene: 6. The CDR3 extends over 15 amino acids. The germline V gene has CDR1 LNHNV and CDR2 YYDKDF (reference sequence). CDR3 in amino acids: CATSRDQREDNEQFF. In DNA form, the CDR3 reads TGTGCCACCAGCAGAGACCAGCGGGAAGATAATGAGCAGTTCTTC.

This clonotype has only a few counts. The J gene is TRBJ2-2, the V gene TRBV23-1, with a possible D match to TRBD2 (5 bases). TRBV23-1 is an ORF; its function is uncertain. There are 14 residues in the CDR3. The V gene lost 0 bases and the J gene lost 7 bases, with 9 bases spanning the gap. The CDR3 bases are TGCGCCAGCAGTCAATCCGGGGATGTCGGGGAGCTGTTTTTT. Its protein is CASSQSGDVGELFF.

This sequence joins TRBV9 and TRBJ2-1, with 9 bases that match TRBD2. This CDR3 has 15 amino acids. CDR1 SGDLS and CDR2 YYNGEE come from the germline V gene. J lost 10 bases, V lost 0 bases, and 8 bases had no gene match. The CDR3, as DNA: TGTGCCAGCAGCGTAGGTCTAGCGGGGAATGGCGAGCAGTTCTTC. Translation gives CASSVGLAGNGEQFF.

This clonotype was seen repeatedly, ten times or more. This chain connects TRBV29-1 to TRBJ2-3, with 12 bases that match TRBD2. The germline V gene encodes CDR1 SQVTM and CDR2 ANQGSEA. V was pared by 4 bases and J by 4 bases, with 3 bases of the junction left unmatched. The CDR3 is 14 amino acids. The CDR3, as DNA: TGCAGCGTTGTGACTAGCGGGAGACCAGATACGCAGTATTTT. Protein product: CSVVTSGRPDTQYF.

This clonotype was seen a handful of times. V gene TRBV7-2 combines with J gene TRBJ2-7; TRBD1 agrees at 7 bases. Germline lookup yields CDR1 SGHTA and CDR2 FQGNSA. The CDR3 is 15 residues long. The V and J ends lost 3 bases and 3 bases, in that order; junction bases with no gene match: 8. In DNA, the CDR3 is TGTGCCAGCAGCTTCCTGAGGGGACAGAACTACGAGCAGTACTTC. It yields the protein CASSFLRGQNYEQYF. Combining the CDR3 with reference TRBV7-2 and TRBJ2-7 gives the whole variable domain GAGVSQSPSNKVTEKGKDVELRCDPISGHTALYWYRQSLGQGLEFLIYFQGNSAPDKSGLPSDRFSAERTGGSVSTLTIQRTQQEDSAVYLCASSFLRGQNYEQYFGPGTRLTVT.

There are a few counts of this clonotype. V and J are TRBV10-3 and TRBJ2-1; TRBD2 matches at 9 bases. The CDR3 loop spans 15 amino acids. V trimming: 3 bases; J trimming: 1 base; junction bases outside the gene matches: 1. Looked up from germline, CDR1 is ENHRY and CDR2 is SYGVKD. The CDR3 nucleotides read TGTGCCATCAGTGACACTAGCGGGTCCTACAATGAGCAGTTCTTC. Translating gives CAISDTSGSYNEQFF.

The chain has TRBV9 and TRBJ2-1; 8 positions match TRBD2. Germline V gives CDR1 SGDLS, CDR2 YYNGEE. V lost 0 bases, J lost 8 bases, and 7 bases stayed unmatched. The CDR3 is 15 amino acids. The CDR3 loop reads CASSVGASGLYEQFF. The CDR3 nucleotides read TGTGCCAGCAGCGTAGGGGCTAGCGGGTTGTATGAGCAGTTCTTC.

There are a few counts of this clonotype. The CDR3 sequence: CASSFGLFNEQFF. DNA of the CDR3: TGTGCCAGCAGTTTCGGTCTATTCAATGAGCAGTTCTTC. The chain combines TRBV12-3 or TRBV12-4 with TRBJ2-1, with D hard to call. V shed 3 bases and J shed 6 bases, with 9 bases lying between them. This CDR3 has 13 residues.

CDR3 coding DNA: TGTGCCAGCAGCCAGAAGACCGGGACTAGCGGGAGAGGGGCGACCGGCCAGCTGTTTTTT. Translating gives CASSQKTGTSGRGATGQLFF. The gene calls are TRBV7-6 and TRBJ2-2; 14 bases agree with TRBD2. With V trimmed by 5 bases and J by 12 bases, 23 bases remained unmatched. CDR3 size: 20 residues. Germline V lookup: CDR1 SGHVS, CDR2 FNYEAQ.

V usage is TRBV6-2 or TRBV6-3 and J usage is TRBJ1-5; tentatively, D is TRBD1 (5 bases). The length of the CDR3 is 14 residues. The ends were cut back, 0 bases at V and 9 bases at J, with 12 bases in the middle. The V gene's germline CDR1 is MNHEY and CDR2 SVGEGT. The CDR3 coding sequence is TGTGCCAGCAGTTACTCTTGGGACCCCGTGCCCCAGCATTTT. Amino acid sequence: CASSYSWDPVPQHF.

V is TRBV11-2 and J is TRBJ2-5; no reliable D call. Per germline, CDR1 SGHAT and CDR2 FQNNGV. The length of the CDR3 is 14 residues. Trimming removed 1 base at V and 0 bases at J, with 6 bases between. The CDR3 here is CASSLGRNQETQYF. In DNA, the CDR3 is TGTGCCAGCAGCTTAGGACGTAACCAAGAGACCCAGTACTTC. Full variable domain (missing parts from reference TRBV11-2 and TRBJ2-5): EAGVAQSPRYKIIEKRQSVAFWCNPISGHATLYWYQQILGQGPKLLIQFQNNGVVDDSQLPKDRFSAERLKGVDSTLKIQPAKLEDSAVYLCASSLGRNQETQYFGPGTRLLVL.

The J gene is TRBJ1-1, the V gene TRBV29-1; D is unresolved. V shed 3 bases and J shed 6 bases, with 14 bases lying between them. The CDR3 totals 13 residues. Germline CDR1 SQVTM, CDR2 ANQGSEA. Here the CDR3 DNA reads TGCAGCGTTGATGCGCAGTTGAAAGCTGAAGCTTTCTTT. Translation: CSVDAQLKAEAFF.

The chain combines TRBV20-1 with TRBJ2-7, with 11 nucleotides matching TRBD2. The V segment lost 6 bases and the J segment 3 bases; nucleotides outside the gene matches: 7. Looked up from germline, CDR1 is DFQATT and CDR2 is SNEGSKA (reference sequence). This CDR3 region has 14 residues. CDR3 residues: CSATGTSGLYEQYF. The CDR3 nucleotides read TGCAGTGCAACCGGGACTAGCGGACTCTACGAGCAGTACTTC.

The CDR3 spells CASSPHRGQETQYF. The DNA of the CDR3 is TGTGCCAGCTCACCGCATAGGGGCCAAGAGACCCAGTACTTC. The V call is TRBV18, the J call TRBJ2-5; D is possibly TRBD1 (5 bases). Germline V gives CDR1 KGHSH, CDR2 LQKENI. Trimming took off 3 bases at V and 1 base at J, with 9 bases between the two ends. The CDR3 consists of 14 residues.